This TCR beta chain was obtained from a study of regulatory T cells in long-lasting Graves disease. Per the germline V gene, CDR1 is SGHTA and CDR2 is FQGNSA. Trimming removed 5 bases at V and 3 bases at J, with 16 bases between. The CDR3 runs 15 residues. The sample holds many counts of this clonotype. Relying on iRepertoire HTBI primers and Arm-PCR of CDR3 regions, the team built TCR beta libraries. In the authors' methods: 60 to 65 TRBV and approximately 13 TRBJ segments were identified across samples. MiXCR was run by TCRdb on the multiplex PCR reads, yielding one entry per CDR3 protein. TCRdb, not the original authors, processed these V and J calls. The table records about 220,000 distinct CDR3 sequences, about 19% of them present only once. The time point: newly diagnosed GD, antithyroid drugs for less than 3 months. PBMCs provided the RNA from which the TCR library was made. These data were also reused for a study on T cells in Graves' hyperthyroidism and ophthalmopathy. As that study records: First-round RT-PCR of the TCR CDR3 relied on the HTBI primer set. Most clonotypes expanded in the thyroid (above 0.001) were also present in blood. Ophthalmopathy was predicted by the model a median of roughly 6 months ahead of onset.

The TCR sequence derives from a young woman with Graves disease. The rearrangement joins TRBV7-2 to TRBJ1-2; D is unclear. Sample: peripheral blood mononuclear cells (PBMCs), taken at new diagnosis, from a patient treated with antithyroid drugs. The CDR3 bases are TGTGCCAGCAGCCCCCCAGGCCCGGGTGACTATGGCTACACCTTC. It encodes CASSPPGPGDYGYTF. Based on the CDR3 plus reference TRBV7-2 and TRBJ1-2, the full variable domain is GAGVSQSPSNKVTEKGKDVELRCDPISGHTALYWYRQSLGQGLEFLIYFQGNSAPDKSGLPSDRFSAERTGGSVSTLTIQRTQQEDSAVYLCASSPPGPGDYGYTFGSGTRLTVV.